This entry is about one T cell receptor beta chain. At least ten counts were recorded for this clonotype. Which antigen it targets is not known. No base-level quality is on record; no much larger clone is a single base apart. The CDR3 covers 12 residues, taking in both the cysteine and the phenylalanine. Only the CDR3 portion is preserved as DNA: 36 bases, with reading frame beginning at the first base. The germline V gene (reference sequence) gives CDR1 as SEHNR and CDR2 as FQNEAQ. V sheds 2 bases and J sheds 5 bases, leaving 7 bases between their ends. This sample stems from a study of Graves' ophthalmopathy and Graves' hyperthyroidism (dated by TCRdb to 2017 to 2018). Regarding the research as a whole: Peripheral blood was collected at initial diagnosis, prior to any treatment. In roughly 6 hyperthyroidism patients, T-cell repertoires of thyroid tissue and blood were compared. An independent validation cohort was composed of 18 hyperthyroidism patients and about 16 patients who later progressed from hyperthyroidism to ophthalmopathy. Following sample collection, hyperthyroidism patients were given methimazole at a starting dose of 30 mg daily, and ophthalmopathy patients were given high-dose intravenous methylprednisolone. In total, 135 blood samples were TCR-sequenced: approximately 42 ophthalmopathy, roughly 80 hyperthyroidism and roughly 17 hyperthyroidism-to-ophthalmopathy patients. The study used TCR beta repertoire signatures to distinguish Graves' ophthalmopathy from Graves' hyperthyroidism and to predict progression to ophthalmopathy. To explore V-J signatures distinguishing ophthalmopathy from hyperthyroidism, a discovery set of under 110 patients (43 ophthalmopathy, over 55 stable hyperthyroidism) was enrolled. The investigation overall reported the following: Among expanded thyroid clonotypes with frequency above 0.001, most also showed up in blood, which suggests that blood repertoires may reflect the thyroid immune response. In cross-validation, the 13-signature model distinguished ophthalmopathy from stable hyperthyroidism with more than 85% sensitivity and over 81% specificity, while in the test set the corresponding values were about 79% and 69%. No statistical method was used to predetermine the sample size, and group allocation was not hidden from the investigators. In validation, the model predicted ophthalmopathy progression with nearly 71% sensitivity and 72% to 80% specificity; roughly 12 predicted patients were CT-confirmed with GO in a median of 6.5 months.

For repertoire sequencing, the TCR beta CDR3 regions were amplified from RNA transcripts. The first round of RT-PCR was done with HTBI primers and the Qiagen OneStep RT-PCR kit, and was followed by a second round of multiplex PCR, then size selection and purification. Libraries were sequenced on an Illumina HiSeq2000 using paired-end 100 bp reads. The study's processing was this. SOAPnuke was used to process the reads, removing any read that contained adapters or uncalled bases, had a mean Phred below 15, or lacked an exact match to the constant primer or identifier. COPE v1.2.5 was used to merge the high-quality paired reads. Unique nucleotide sequences were defined as clonotypes and aligned to IMGT TRB V, D and J references using MiTCR v1.1. The analysis was limited to V-J combinations with a frequency above 0.0001, which together covered over 99% of the repertoires. A TCR clonal expansion and chaos score per V-J combination was defined as the ratio of F50 clonal expansion to chaos observed in the TCRdist matrix. Features were reduced by Welch's t-statistics and random forest to over 10 V-J combinations, which fed a naive Bayes classifier. Thyroid-blood repertoire similarity was quantified with the Morisita-Horn index. TCRdb reprocessed the public reads (quality trimming at Q25 with fastp, clone calling with MiXCR) and kept in-frame beta chains. Rows are unified per CDR3 protein, each entry keeping the most common DNA and genes. These V and J calls derive from TCRdb rather than the authors' analysis. This sample comprises about 740,000 distinct CDR3 sequences, approximately 40% of them detected only once. The top ten constitute approximately 43% of the sample.

Ophthalmopathy patients were characterized by moderately to severely active disease, a Clinical Activity Score of at least 3, a NOSPECS grade of at least 4, and a disease duration under 3 months. Anyone with other autoimmune diseases, uncontrolled infections, pregnancy or lactation was excluded from the study. Diagnosis relied on clinical symptoms, serum thyroxine, TRAb, thyroid ultrasound and orbital computed tomography. PBMCs were isolated from approximately 10 ml of fresh peripheral blood by Ficoll-Paque density gradient centrifugation. Total RNA was extracted using Trizol reagent, and RNA quality was checked on an Agilent 2100 Bioanalyzer.

The chain uses TRBV7-9 and TRBJ2-7, with the D segment possibly TRBD1 or TRBD2, each aligning over 5 bases. Sequenced input: peripheral blood. The source of this sequence is an adult man with Graves' ophthalmopathy. CDR3 reads: CASSLLGDEQYF. The DNA is as follows: TGTGCCAGCAGCTTATTGGGGGACGAGCAGTACTTC.